This T cell receptor beta chain was recorded in a study of PD-1 blockade in classical Hodgkin lymphoma. The method was immunoSEQ multiplex PCR; TCRdb's version includes in-frame clones alone and lacks a portion of them. The sample has nearly 35,000 clones, roughly 89% seen once. The sample's time point: newly diagnosed, previously untreated cHL patient sample. Purification of CD4+ T cells from thawed PBMCs was achieved by magnetic negative selection. Sequencing was performed on CD4+ T cells from blood. This sequence originates from a human donor with classical Hodgkin lymphoma.

The CDR3 nucleotides are TGCAGCGTTGAAGATCGGGGGGACAGTCCCTCCTATGGCTACACCTTC. It codes for CSVEDRGDSPSYGYTF. The rearrangement links TRBV29-1 to TRBJ1-2, with 7 bases fitting TRBD1. Per germline, CDR1 SQVTM and CDR2 ANQGSEA. This CDR3 has 16 residues. V was pared by 0 bases and J by 4 bases, with 11 bases of the junction left unmatched. The complete variable domain, with remaining parts taken from reference TRBV29-1 and TRBJ1-2, reads SAVISQKPSRDICQRGTSLTIQCQVDSQVTMMFWYRQQPGQSLTLIATANQGSEATYESGFVIDKFPISRPNLTFSTLTVSNMSPEDSSIYLCSVEDRGDSPSYGYTFGSGTRLTVV.